This T cell receptor (beta chain) was documented in a study of OX40 agonist ivuxolimab in advanced cancers. V gave up 4 bases and J gave up 3 bases, with 10 bases separating them. The CDR3 has 14 amino acids. The table came from immunoSEQ multiplex PCR; TCRdb's copy has only in-frame clones and leaves some out. The sample lists approximately 29,000 clones, approximately 80% occurring once. The chain recombines TRBV23-1 with TRBJ1-5, with D possibly being TRBD1 (6 bases). TRBV23-1 is flagged as an ORF with uncertain function. Sequencing used CD4+ or CD8+ T cells sorted from blood, obtained in a trial of the OX40 agonist ivuxolimab. This TCR was recovered from an adult with an advanced solid tumor such as melanoma, head and neck, liver or kidney cancer. CDR3 protein: CASSRRTVNQPQHF. CDR3 bases: TGCGCCAGCAGTCGGCGGACAGTCAATCAGCCCCAGCATTTT.